This T cell receptor (beta chain) emerged from a study of blood T cell repertoires in COVID-19. This clone was detected once. The germline V gene encodes CDR1 SEHNR and CDR2 FQNEAQ (reference sequence). CDR3 length: 15 amino acids. Germline trimming cut 5 bases from V and 6 bases from J; bases unmatched to any gene: 6. Assay used: immunoSEQ multiplex PCR; TCRdb lists only in-frame clones, some missing. This table has roughly 150,000 clones, roughly 80% appearing once. The rearrangement joins TRBV7-9 to TRBJ2-3, with 12 bases that match TRBD2. Sequenced material: peripheral blood. The clonotype comes from a woman older than 75 with acute or convalescent COVID-19. This CDR3 reads CASSLTSGRSDTQYF. The CDR3 nucleotides read TGTGCCAGCAGCCTGACTAGCGGGAGATCGGATACGCAGTATTTT.